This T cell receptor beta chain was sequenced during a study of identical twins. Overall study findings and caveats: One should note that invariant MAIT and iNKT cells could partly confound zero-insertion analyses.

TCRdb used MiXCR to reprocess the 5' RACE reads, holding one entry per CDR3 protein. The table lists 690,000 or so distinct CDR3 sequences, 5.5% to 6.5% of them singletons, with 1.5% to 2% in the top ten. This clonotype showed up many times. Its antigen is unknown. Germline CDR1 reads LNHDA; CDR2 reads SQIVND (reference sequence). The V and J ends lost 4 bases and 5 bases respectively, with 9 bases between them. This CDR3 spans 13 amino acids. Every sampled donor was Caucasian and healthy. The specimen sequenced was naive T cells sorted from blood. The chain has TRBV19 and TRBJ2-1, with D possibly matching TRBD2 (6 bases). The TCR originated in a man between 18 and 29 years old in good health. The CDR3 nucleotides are TGTGCCAGTAGTACCGGACTACACAATGAGCAGTTCTTC. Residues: CASSTGLHNEQFF.